The clone carrying this TCR beta chain was recorded only once. What it recognizes is unknown. Each single cDNA molecule received a unique molecular identifier. Each CDR3 protein gets one entry after TCRdb re-called the 5' RACE reads with MiXCR. The data contain more than 45,000 distinct CDR3 sequences, around 11% of them singletons. This entry comes from a study of early T cells in non-severe SARS-CoV-2 infection. At the level of the study: Sequencing input comprised bulk RNA from unsorted whole blood; chain pairing was not available.

Study results and limitations: Anti-spike CD8 specificities were favored by VDJdb matching, whose results missed private and CD4 specificities.

The CDR3 contains 16 residues. Per germline, CDR1 LGHNA and CDR2 YNFKEQ. V was pared by 2 bases and J by 0 bases, with 4 bases of the junction left unmatched. The sequenced material came from whole blood. The chain has TRBV4-2 and TRBJ2-7, with 10 bases matching TRBD2. The source is an adult who was a healthcare worker with PCR-confirmed SARS-CoV-2 infection or an uninfected control (not recorded which). For the CDR3, the DNA is TGTGCCAGCAGCCAATTACTAGCGGGGCCCTCCTACGAGCAGTACTTC. The encoded protein is CASSQLLAGPSYEQYF.